This T cell receptor (beta chain) was found in a study of shared clonotypes between healthy human individuals (dated by TCRdb to about 2020). With regard to the full study: The cohort included three men and a couple of women between 18 and 49 years of age. To estimate repertoire size and how much clonotypes are shared between individuals, the study performed deep sequencing of blood TCR repertoires from a handful of healthy adults. Different laboratories and diverse techniques were used to prepare libraries and sequence TCR repertoires, to increase sequencing depth and limit assay-specific biases. Leukapheresis yielded between about 0.85 and 9.5 billion PBMCs per donor. Here is what the overall study found, with its caveats: Because the study included only a small number of donors, the genetic and exposure-history diversity represented was limited. Pairwise subsampling led to the expectation that sequencing depth would affect the degree of clonotype sharing among donors. Only blood was sampled, and tissue TCR repertoires likely differ from those in blood.

The CDR3 measures 12 amino acids from cysteine to phenylalanine. Only the CDR3 portion is preserved as DNA: 36 bases, with reading frame beginning at the first base. For CDR1 and CDR2, the germline V gene lists ENHRY and SYGVKD. The V and J ends are trimmed by 3 bases and 5 bases, leaving 7 bases between them. The donors were healthy, HIV-negative adults with no recently reported acute infections or vaccinations. Every donor was a Caucasian adult residing in Nashville, Tennessee, USA. For unsorted samples, some 90 million PBMCs were counted, and genomic DNA was extracted using the QIAamp DNA Blood Mini kit. After blood collection by leukapheresis, PBMCs were isolated using Ficoll-Histopaque density gradient centrifugation and then cryopreserved in the vapor phase of liquid nitrogen. TCR CDR3 regions were amplified from genomic DNA by multiplex PCR using the deep immunoSEQ assay. Genomic DNA extracted from each cell subset was distributed evenly over all wells of several immunoSEQ 96-well plates, and each plate served as one replicate. For unsorted PBMC, each replicate PCR was loaded with roughly 330 ng genomic DNA, equivalent to about 30,000 T cell genomes. Ten immunoSEQ deep assay plates were used to sequence the unsorted PBMC genomic DNA. Purified libraries were measured with a Qubit 3.0 fluorometer, size-checked on a Bioanalyzer 2100, and measured again with the KAPA Library Quantification kit. A separate single-read 150-cycle Illumina NextSeq 550 flow cell was used to sequence each immunoSEQ 96-well plate. The study's own analysis went as follows. Because the immunoSEQ output included only junctional sequences and no quality scores, the filtering could not be the same as the filtering used for full-length reads. To assign V/J genes and CDR3, sequences were annotated using PyIR, a Python wrapper for IgBLAST v1.9, with IMGT germline references. Reads with weak V/J assignments (E-value above 1e-6), missing CDR3, stop codons, out-of-frame junctions, or ambiguous translated residues were removed. V3J clonotypes were defined by identical inferred V gene, J gene, and CDR3 amino acid sequence. Percentage overlap between repertoires was calculated by dividing the number of shared unique clonotypes by the size of the smaller repertoire. Repertoire richness was assessed with RTK rarefaction, the Chao1 estimator, and Recon v2.1 estimates of unobserved clonotypes. TCRdb provides this immuneACCESS table in a form limited to in-frame rearrangements. Some clones are lacking; in checked studies, under half of them reflect an unresolved V gene, and why the rest are absent is not known. V, J and clone size reflect that table, while D and trimming were determined from the DNA. This sample comprises about 490,000 clones, 65% to 80% of them detected only once. Over 9.5% of the sample goes to the ten largest clones.

Worth noting for this clone: Which antigen it targets is not known. No qualities accompany the bases; no much larger clone lies one base away.

The receptor was isolated from a woman aged 40 to 55 in good health. Some clones in this sample may be carry-over from other donors' samples. The chain employs TRBV10-3 and TRBJ2-5; the D gene assignment is ambiguous. The sample was PBMCs. The base sequence is TGTGCCATCAGTGACTCGGTTGAGACCCAGTACTTC. This codes for CAISDSVETQYF.